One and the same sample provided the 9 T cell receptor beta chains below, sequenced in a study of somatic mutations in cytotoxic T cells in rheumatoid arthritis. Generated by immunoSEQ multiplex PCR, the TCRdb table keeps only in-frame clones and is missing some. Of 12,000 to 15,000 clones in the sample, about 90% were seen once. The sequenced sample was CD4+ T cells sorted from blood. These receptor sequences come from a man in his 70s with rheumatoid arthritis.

CDR3 bases: TGTGCCAGCAGGGACACCGCCGGTCAGCCCCAGCATTTT. Translated, it gives CASRDTAGQPQHF. The chain employs TRBV6-1 and TRBJ1-5; perhaps TRBD1 as D (5 bases). This CDR3 contains 13 residues. Germline V CDR1 and CDR2: MNHNS, SASEGT. V gave up 6 bases and J gave up 6 bases, with 12 bases separating them.

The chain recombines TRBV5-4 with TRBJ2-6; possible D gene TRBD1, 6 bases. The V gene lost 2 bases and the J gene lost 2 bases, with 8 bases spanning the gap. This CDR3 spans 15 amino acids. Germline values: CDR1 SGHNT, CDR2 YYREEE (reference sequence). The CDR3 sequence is CASSLSGAGANVLTF. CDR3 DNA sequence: TGTGCCAGCAGCTTATCAGGGGCTGGGGCCAACGTCCTGACTTTC.

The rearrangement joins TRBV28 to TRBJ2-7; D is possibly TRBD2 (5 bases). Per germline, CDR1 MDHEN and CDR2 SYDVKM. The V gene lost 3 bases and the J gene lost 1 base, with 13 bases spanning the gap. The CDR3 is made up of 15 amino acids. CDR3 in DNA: TGTGCCAGCAGTTTTGGAGGTACCAGTTCCTACGAGCAGTACTTC. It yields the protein CASSFGGTSSYEQYF.

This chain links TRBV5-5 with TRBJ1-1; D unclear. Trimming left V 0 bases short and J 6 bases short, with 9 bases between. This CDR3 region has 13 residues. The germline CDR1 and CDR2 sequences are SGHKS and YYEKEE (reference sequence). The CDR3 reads CASSLARAPEAFF. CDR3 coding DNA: TGTGCCAGCAGCTTGGCGAGGGCCCCTGAAGCTTTCTTT. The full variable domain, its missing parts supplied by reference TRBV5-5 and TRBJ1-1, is DAGVTQSPTHLIKTRGQQVTLRCSPISGHKSVSWYQQVLGQGPQFIFQYYEKEERGRGNFPDRFSARQFPNYSSELNVNALLLGDSALYLCASSLARAPEAFFGQGTRLTVV.

The CDR3 loop reads CASSRDSAYEQYF. CDR3 sequence (DNA): TGCGCCAGCAGCCGGGACTCCGCCTACGAGCAGTACTTC. The V gene is TRBV4-1, the J gene TRBJ2-7; TRBD2 might be the D (6 bases). Germline CDR1 is MGHRA and CDR2 is YSYEKL. Trimming removed 4 bases at V and 2 bases at J, with 9 bases between. CDR3 length equals 13 residues.

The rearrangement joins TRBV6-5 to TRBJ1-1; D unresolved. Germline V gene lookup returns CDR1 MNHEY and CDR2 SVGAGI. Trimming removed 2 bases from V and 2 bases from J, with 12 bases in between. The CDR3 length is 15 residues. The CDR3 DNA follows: TGTGCCAGCAGTTACCCCGGCGGAGTTAACACTGAAGCTTTCTTT. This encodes CASSYPGGVNTEAFF.

CDR3 residues: CASTAYTGEKAFF. The CDR3 nucleotides are TGCGCCAGCACCGCGTACACAGGGGAGAAAGCTTTCTTT. This sequence joins TRBV5-1 and TRBJ1-1; the match to TRBD1 covers 7 bases. The CDR3 runs to 13 residues. The V gene's germline CDR1 is SGHRS and CDR2 YFSETQ. J lost 9 bases, V lost 6 bases, and 11 bases had no gene match. Together with reference TRBV5-1 and TRBJ1-1, the CDR3 gives the full variable domain: KAGVTQTPRYLIKTRGQQVTLSCSPISGHRSVSWYQQTPGQGLQFLFEYFSETQRNKGNFPGRFSGRQFSNSRSEMNVSTLELGDSALYLCASTAYTGEKAFFGQGTRLTVV.

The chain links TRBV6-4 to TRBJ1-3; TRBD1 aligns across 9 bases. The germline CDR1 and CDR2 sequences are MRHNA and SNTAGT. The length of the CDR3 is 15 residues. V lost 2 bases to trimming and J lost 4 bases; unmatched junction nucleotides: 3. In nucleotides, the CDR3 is TGTGCCAGCAGTGACCGGGACAGGGTGGGAAACACCATATATTTT. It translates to CASSDRDRVGNTIYF.

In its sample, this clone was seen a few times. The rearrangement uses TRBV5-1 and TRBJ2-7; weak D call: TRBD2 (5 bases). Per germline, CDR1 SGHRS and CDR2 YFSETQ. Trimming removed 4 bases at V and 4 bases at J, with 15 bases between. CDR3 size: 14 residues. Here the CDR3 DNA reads TGCGCCAGCAGCCATATAGGACCGGGGTACGAGCAGTACTTC. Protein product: CASSHIGPGYEQYF.